The 12 T cell receptor beta chains in this list originate from one sample, sequenced in a study of OX40 agonist ivuxolimab in advanced cancers. Sequenced by immunoSEQ multiplex PCR; TCRdb stores in-frame clones only, minus some. The top ten clones hold about 0.3% of a sample with approximately 90,000 clones, roughly 89% of them seen once. This material consisted of CD4+ or CD8+ T cells sorted from blood, taken in a trial of the OX40 agonist ivuxolimab. These receptor sequences come from an adult with an advanced solid tumor such as melanoma, head and neck, liver or kidney cancer.

V and J are TRBV7-3 and TRBJ2-3; TRBD2 might be the D (6 bases). The V and J ends lost 0 bases and 3 bases respectively, with 7 bases between them. Germline CDR1 SGHTA, CDR2 FQGTGA. The CDR3 totals 14 residues. This CDR3 is CASSLTSGTDTQYF. DNA of the CDR3: TGTGCCAGCAGCTTAACCAGCGGGACAGATACGCAGTATTTT.

CDR3 region: CASSQVRGTSLYYGYTF. The DNA for the CDR3 is TGTGCCAGCAGCCAAGTTCGGGGCACGAGCTTATACTATGGCTACACCTTC. This chain links TRBV14 with TRBJ1-2, with D possibly matching TRBD1 (5 bases). This CDR3 contains 17 residues. With 1 base removed from V and 3 bases from J, the gap between germline ends came to 18 bases. CDR1 is SGHDN, CDR2 FVKESK, per germline.

This clone was recorded only once. The chain employs TRBV28 and TRBJ2-7; 10 bases match TRBD1. CDR1 is MDHEN and CDR2 is SYDVKM in the germline V gene. J was trimmed by 0 bases and V by 7 bases; bases with no gene match: 3. CDR3 length: 14 residues. The CDR3 region has the DNA TGTGCCAGCATGGGGGACAGGGGCTCCTACGAGCAGTACTTC. This translates into CASMGDRGSYEQYF.

The CDR3 reads CASSLAGALAYNEQFF. CDR3 DNA sequence: TGTGCCAGCAGCTTAGCGGGGGCCTTAGCGTACAATGAGCAGTTCTTC. The rearrangement links TRBV7-2 to TRBJ2-1; perhaps TRBD1 as D (6 bases). Germline V gene sequence: CDR1 SGHTA, CDR2 FQGNSA. The CDR3 is 16 amino acids. The V end was cut by 0 bases, the J end by 4 bases, with 13 bases between. Using reference TRBV7-2 and TRBJ2-1 for the parts outside the CDR3, the full variable domain is GAGVSQSPSNKVTEKGKDVELRCDPISGHTALYWYRQSLGQGLEFLIYFQGNSAPDKSGLPSDRFSAERTGGSVSTLTIQRTQQEDSAVYLCASSLAGALAYNEQFFGPGTRLTVL.

The chain links TRBV5-1 to TRBJ2-1; TRBD2 matches 7 bases. The CDR3 runs to 11 residues. Trimming at V came to 5 bases and at J to 9 bases, leaving 2 bases not matched to a gene. From germline, CDR1 is SGHRS and CDR2 YFSETQ. CDR3 sequence: CASRGEGEQFF. For the CDR3, the DNA is TGCGCCAGCAGAGGGGAGGGTGAGCAGTTCTTC.

The chain joins TRBV2 to TRBJ2-3; perhaps TRBD1 as D (5 bases). Germline V gene data show CDR1 as SNHLY and CDR2 as FYNNEI. Trimming pared 4 bases from V and 4 bases from J, leaving 12 bases between. CDR3 length equals 14 residues. The CDR3 bases are TGTGCCAGCAGTGTTCTCAGGGTCCCAGATACGCAGTATTTT. It codes for CASSVLRVPDTQYF.

The V call is TRBV28, the J call TRBJ2-2; perhaps TRBD1 as D (6 bases). Germline lookup yields CDR1 MDHEN and CDR2 SYDVKM. V was pared by 5 bases and J by 7 bases, with 17 bases between. The CDR3 is made up of 15 amino acids. CDR3 in amino acids: CASSPFAGVYGELFF. The CDR3 bases are TGTGCCAGCAGTCCCTTTGCAGGGGTATACGGGGAGCTGTTTTTT.

This clone has only a few counts. The CDR3 loop reads CASSQGQARETQYF. CDR3 sequence (DNA): TGTGCCAGCAGCCAAGGACAAGCACGAGAGACCCAGTACTTC. This chain joins TRBV4-2 and TRBJ2-5, with D uncertain. Deletions cut 1 base from V and 4 bases from J, with 10 bases between. Germline CDR1 and CDR2: LGHNA and YNFKEQ. This CDR3 has 14 amino acids.

This clone was picked up a small number of times. The gene calls are TRBV7-2 and TRBJ2-7; D remains unclear. The CDR3 has 15 residues. Germline V gene lookup returns CDR1 SGHTA and CDR2 FQGNSA. The V and J ends lost 1 base and 4 bases respectively, with 14 bases between them. The CDR3 DNA reads as TGTGCCAGCAGCTTAGACGCGCGGCTCGGGTACGAGCAGTACTTC. Its translation: CASSLDARLGYEQYF.

This rearrangement joins TRBV14 to TRBJ1-4, with 8 bases aligning to TRBD1. Germline loops: CDR1 SGHDN, CDR2 FVKESK. V lost 2 bases and J lost 6; bases outside the gene matches: 5. The CDR3 loop spans 15 amino acids. CDR3 DNA sequence: TGTGCCAGCAGCCAACGGACAGGGCGGGATGAAAAACTGTTTTTT. It specifies CASSQRTGRDEKLFF.

This chain joins TRBV9 and TRBJ1-1, with 7 positions matching TRBD1. The V gene's germline CDR1 is SGDLS and CDR2 YYNGEE. The CDR3 has 15 residues. The trim removed 0 bases at V and 0 bases at J, leaving 2 bases unmatched. The CDR3 DNA reads as TGTGCCAGCAGCGTAGGGACAGGCCTGAACACTGAAGCTTTCTTT. Translated: CASSVGTGLNTEAFF.

The rearrangement joins TRBV2 to TRBJ1-2, with TRBD1 matching over 9 bases. Germline loops: CDR1 SNHLY, CDR2 FYNNEI. The CDR3 loop spans 16 amino acids. V lost 4 bases to trimming and J lost 4 bases; unmatched junction nucleotides: 10. The CDR3 sequence is CASSARTGENGYGYTF. The CDR3 DNA sequence: TGTGCCAGCAGTGCGAGGACAGGGGAAAATGGCTATGGCTACACCTTC.